A selection of T cell receptor beta chains follows, all from one sample in a study of CD8+CD57+ T cells in acquired aplastic anemia. TCRdb re-called the reads with MiXCR, one entry per CDR3 protein. The sample shows 150,000 or so distinct CDR3 sequences, roughly 50% of them seen only once. Sequenced input: sorted CD4+, CD8+, or CD8+CD57+ T cells (not recorded which) from PBMCs. These receptors were obtained from a human donor with aplastic anemia. The CDR3 runs from the conserved cysteine through the conserved F or W. A D gene is named only where the DNA matches it firmly. Where a row states a size, it is once, few, many or the class of an expanded clone; other rows omit it.

size: many
D: .
J: TRBJ2-2
V: TRBV7-9
DNA: TGTGCCAGCAGCTTAGTCAGGGGCGCCGGGGAGCTGTTTTTT
CDR3: CASSLVRGAGELFF

size: few
D: .
J: TRBJ2-3
V: TRBV5-6
DNA: TGTGCCAGCAGCATACCCTCCGGGACTTTTACAGATACGCAGTATTTT
CDR3: CASSIPSGTFTDTQYF

size: few
D: .
J: TRBJ2-1
V: TRBV12-3/TRBV12-4
DNA: TGTGCCAGCAGTTTTATGGCCCATGAGCAGTCCTTC
CDR3: CASSFMAHEQSF

size: .
D: .
J: TRBJ2-2
V: TRBV24-1
DNA: TGTGCCACCAGTGATGCGGGACAGAACACCGGGGAGCTGTTTTTT
CDR3: CATSDAGQNTGELFF

size: once
D: .
J: TRBJ1-1
V: TRBV11-2
DNA: TGTGCCAGCAGCATAGACTGGGGCGGGGGCAGGGTGGTCACTGAAGCTTTCTTT
CDR3: CASSIDWGGGRVVTEAFF

size: .
D: TRBD2
J: TRBJ2-1
V: TRBV20-1
DNA: TGCAGTGCTAGAGATCCAGGGAGGGAACACAATGAGCAGTTCTTC
CDR3: CSARDPGREHNEQFF

size: .
D: .
J: TRBJ2-7
V: TRBV27
DNA: TGTGCCAGCAGTTTATATGTCAGCTACGAGCAGTACTTC
CDR3: CASSLYVSYEQYF

size: .
D: TRBD1
J: TRBJ2-3
V: TRBV29-1
DNA: TGCAGCGTAGGGATGGGACAGGGGGCAGATACGCAGTATTTT
CDR3: CSVGMGQGADTQYF

size: .
D: .
J: TRBJ1-6
V: TRBV7-8
DNA: TGTGCCAGCAGCAAGTTACAGGAACCCCTCCACTTT
CDR3: CASSKLQEPLHF

size: .
D: TRBD2
J: TRBJ2-5
V: TRBV20-1
DNA: TGCGGAAACGGGCGGGGGGAGGAGACCCAGTACTTC
CDR3: CGNGRGEETQYF

size: .
D: TRBD1
J: TRBJ1-2
V: TRBV19
DNA: TGTGCCAGTAGACGGACAGGTGGTGGCTACACCTTC
CDR3: CASRRTGGGYTF

size: once
D: TRBD1
J: TRBJ1-2
V: TRBV5-6
DNA: TGTGCCAGCAGCTTCTCACAGGGGGTCGGGGGCTACACCTTC
CDR3: CASSFSQGVGGYTF

size: .
D: .
J: TRBJ1-5
V: TRBV20-1
DNA: TGCAGTGCTAGGCAGGGAGGTCAGCCCCAGCATTTT
CDR3: CSARQGGQPQHF

size: .
D: .
J: TRBJ2-1
V: TRBV29-1
DNA: TGCAAAGCTGGCGGGTACAATGAGCAGTTCTTC
CDR3: CKAGGYNEQFF

size: .
D: .
J: TRBJ2-5
V: TRBV7-9
DNA: TGTGCCTCCCTGGGGGAGACCCAGTACTTC
CDR3: CASLGETQYF

size: .
D: TRBD2
J: TRBJ2-1
V: TRBV6-1
DNA: TGTGCCAGCAGTGAAATAGCGGGGGGTTACAATGAGCAGTTCTTC
CDR3: CASSEIAGGYNEQFF

size: .
D: .
J: TRBJ1-5
V: TRBV2
DNA: TGTGCCAGCAGTACTACCGGGAATAGCAATCAGCCCCAGCATTTT
CDR3: CASSTTGNSNQPQHF

size: .
D: TRBD1
J: TRBJ1-6
V: TRBV7-2
DNA: TGTGCCAGCGCCGGGACAGTTAATTCACCCCTCCACTTT
CDR3: CASAGTVNSPLHF

size: many
D: TRBD1
J: TRBJ2-7
V: TRBV30
DNA: TGTGCCTGTCCGGGACAGGAAGGCGAGCAGTACTTC
CDR3: CACPGQEGEQYF

size: .
D: TRBD1
J: TRBJ1-2
V: TRBV24-1
DNA: TGTGCCACCAGTGATAGACAACCGGGACAGGGTTATGGCTACACCTTC
CDR3: CATSDRQPGQGYGYTF

size: .
D: TRBD2
J: TRBJ2-7
V: TRBV7-6
DNA: TGTGCCAGCAGCCCCAGCGGGGGGACTTCCTACGAGCAGTACTTC
CDR3: CASSPSGGTSYEQYF

size: .
D: TRBD1
J: TRBJ2-3
V: TRBV24-1
DNA: TGTGCCACCAGTGTTGGGACAGGCACAGATACGCAGTATTTT
CDR3: CATSVGTGTDTQYF